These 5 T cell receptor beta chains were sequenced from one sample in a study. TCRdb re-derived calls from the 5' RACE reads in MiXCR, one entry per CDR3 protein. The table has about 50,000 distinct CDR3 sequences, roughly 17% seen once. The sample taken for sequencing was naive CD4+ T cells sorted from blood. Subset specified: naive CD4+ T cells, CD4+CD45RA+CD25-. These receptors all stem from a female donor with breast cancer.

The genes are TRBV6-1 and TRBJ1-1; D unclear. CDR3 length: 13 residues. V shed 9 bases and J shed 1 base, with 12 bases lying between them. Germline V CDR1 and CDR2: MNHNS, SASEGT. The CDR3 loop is CASLLGRNTEAFF. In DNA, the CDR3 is TGTGCCAGTTTATTGGGGAGGAACACTGAAGCTTTCTTT.

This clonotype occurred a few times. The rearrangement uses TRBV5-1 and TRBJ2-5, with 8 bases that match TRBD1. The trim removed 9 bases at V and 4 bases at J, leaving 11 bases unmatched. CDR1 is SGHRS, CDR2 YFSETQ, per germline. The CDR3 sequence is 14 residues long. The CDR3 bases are TGCGCCACCGCGCCCGGGACAGGAGGAGAGACCCAGTACTTC. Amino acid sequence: CATAPGTGGETQYF.

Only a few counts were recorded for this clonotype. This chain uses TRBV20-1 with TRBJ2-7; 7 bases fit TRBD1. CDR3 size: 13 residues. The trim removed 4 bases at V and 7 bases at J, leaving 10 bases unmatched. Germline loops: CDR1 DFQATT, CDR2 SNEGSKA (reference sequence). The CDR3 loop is CSATKTGPHEQYF. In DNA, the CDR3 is TGCAGTGCTACCAAGACAGGGCCCCATGAGCAGTACTTC.

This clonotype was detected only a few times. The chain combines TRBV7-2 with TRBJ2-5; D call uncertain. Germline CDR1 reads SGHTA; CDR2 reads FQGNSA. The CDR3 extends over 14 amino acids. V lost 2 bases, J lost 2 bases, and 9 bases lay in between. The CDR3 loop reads CASSLSTAQETQYF. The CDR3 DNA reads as TGTGCCAGCAGCTTAAGTACAGCACAAGAGACCCAGTACTTC.

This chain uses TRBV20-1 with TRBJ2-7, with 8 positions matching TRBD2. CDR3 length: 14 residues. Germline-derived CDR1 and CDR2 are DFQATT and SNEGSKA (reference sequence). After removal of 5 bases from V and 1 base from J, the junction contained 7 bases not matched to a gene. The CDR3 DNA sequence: TGCAGTGCTCACCGGGGGGGCGATTCCTACGAGCAGTACTTC. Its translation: CSAHRGGDSYEQYF.